The following is a T cell receptor (beta chain) sequence with its context. This sample was taken from a study of blood T cell repertoires in COVID-19. The protocol was immunoSEQ multiplex PCR, while the TCRdb copy is restricted to in-frame clones and leaves out a portion. Of 200,000 to 250,000 clones in the sample, 90% to 95% were seen once. The clonotype originates from a man aged 25 to 40 with acute or convalescent COVID-19. Sequencing was carried out using peripheral blood.

The CDR3 loop is CASGRAKFEQFF. The CDR3 DNA is TGTGCCAGCGGGAGGGCCAAGTTTGAGCAGTTCTTC. The gene calls are TRBV7-8 and TRBJ2-1; 7 bases are shared with TRBD2. With V trimmed by 8 bases and J by 9 bases, 7 bases remained unmatched. Germline V gene sequence: CDR1 SGHVS, CDR2 FQNEAQ. CDR3 length: 12 amino acids.